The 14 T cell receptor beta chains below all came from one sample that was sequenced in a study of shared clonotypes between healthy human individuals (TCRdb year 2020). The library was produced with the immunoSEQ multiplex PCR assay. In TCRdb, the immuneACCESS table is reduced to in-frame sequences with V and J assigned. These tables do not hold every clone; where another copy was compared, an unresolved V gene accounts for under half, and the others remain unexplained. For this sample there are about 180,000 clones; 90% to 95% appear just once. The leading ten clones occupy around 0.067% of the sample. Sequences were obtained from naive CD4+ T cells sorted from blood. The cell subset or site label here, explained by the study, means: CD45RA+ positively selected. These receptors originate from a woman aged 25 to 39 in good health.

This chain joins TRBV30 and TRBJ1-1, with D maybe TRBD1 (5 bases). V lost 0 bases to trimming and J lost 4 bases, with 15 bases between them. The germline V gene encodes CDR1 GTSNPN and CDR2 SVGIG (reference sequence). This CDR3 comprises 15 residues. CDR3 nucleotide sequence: TGTGCCTGGAGTGTAACGGCCGGGGCGGGCACTGAAGCTTTCTTT. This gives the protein CAWSVTAGAGTEAFF.

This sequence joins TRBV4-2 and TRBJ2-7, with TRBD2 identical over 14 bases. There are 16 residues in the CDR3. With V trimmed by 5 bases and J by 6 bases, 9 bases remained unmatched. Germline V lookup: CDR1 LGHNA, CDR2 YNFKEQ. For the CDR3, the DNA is TGTGCCAGCAGCTACACATGGGGACTAGCGGGAGTCGAGCAGTACTTC. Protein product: CASSYTWGLAGVEQYF.

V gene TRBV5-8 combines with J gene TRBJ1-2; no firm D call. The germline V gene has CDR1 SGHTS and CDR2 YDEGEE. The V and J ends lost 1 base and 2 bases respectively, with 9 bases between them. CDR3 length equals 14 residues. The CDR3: CASSLRGRNYGYTF. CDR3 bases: TGTGCCAGCAGCTTGAGAGGCCGAAACTATGGCTACACCTTC. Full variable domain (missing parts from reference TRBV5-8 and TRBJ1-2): EAGVTQSPTHLIKTRGQQATLRCSPISGHTSVYWYQQALGLGLQFLLWYDEGEERNRGNFPPRFSGRQFPNYSSELNVNALELEDSALYLCASSLRGRNYGYTFGSGTRLTVV.

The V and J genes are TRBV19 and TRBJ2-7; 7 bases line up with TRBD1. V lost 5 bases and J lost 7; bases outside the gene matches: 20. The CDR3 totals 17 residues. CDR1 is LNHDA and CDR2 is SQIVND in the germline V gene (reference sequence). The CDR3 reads CASSYRSTGTVEGEQYF. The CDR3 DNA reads TGTGCCAGTAGTTACCGATCAACCGGGACAGTCGAGGGGGAGCAGTACTTC.

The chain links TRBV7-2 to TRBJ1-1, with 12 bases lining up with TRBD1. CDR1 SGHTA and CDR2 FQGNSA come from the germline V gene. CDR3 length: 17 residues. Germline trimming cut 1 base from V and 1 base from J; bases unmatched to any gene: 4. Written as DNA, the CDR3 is TGTGCCAGCAGCTTAGGGGGACAGGGGGCCGGGAACACTGAAGCTTTCTTT. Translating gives CASSLGGQGAGNTEAFF.

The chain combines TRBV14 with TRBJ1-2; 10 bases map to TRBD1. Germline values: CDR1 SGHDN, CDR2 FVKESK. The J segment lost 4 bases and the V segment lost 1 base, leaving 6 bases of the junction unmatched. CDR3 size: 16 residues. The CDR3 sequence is CASSQVGTGAVYGYTF. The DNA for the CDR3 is TGTGCCAGCAGCCAAGTCGGGACAGGGGCCGTCTATGGCTACACCTTC.

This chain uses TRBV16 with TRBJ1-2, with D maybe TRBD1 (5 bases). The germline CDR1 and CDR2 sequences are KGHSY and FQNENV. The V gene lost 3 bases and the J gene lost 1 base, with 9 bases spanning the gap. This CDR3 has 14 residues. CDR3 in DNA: TGTGCCAGCAGCCACCCGGGACTTAACTATGGCTACACCTTC. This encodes CASSHPGLNYGYTF.

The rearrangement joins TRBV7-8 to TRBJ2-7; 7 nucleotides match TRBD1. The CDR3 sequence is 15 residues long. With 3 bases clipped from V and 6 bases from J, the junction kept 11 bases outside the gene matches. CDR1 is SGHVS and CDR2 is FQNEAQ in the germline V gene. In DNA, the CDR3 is TGTGCCAGCAGCTTTTCCGGGACAGTTCCGTTCGAGCAGTACTTC. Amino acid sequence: CASSFSGTVPFEQYF.

CDR3 DNA sequence: TGTGCCAGCAGTTTTCACCCCCGATCCTACGAGCAGTACTTC. This codes for CASSFHPRSYEQYF. This chain joins TRBV28 and TRBJ2-7; D gene uncertain. Trimming shortened V by 3 bases and J by 1 base, and 10 bases separated the two germline ends. Germline V gives CDR1 MDHEN, CDR2 SYDVKM. This CDR3 region has 14 residues. Full variable domain (rest looked up from reference TRBV28 and TRBJ2-7): DVKVTQSSRYLVKRTGEKVFLECVQDMDHENMFWYRQDPGLGLRLIYFSYDVKMKEKGDIPEGYSVSREKKERFSLILESASTNQTSMYLCASSFHPRSYEQYFGPGTRLTVT.

CDR3 DNA: TGTGCCAGCAGCCCCGGACAGGGGGACAATCAGCCCCAGCATTTT. Residues: CASSPGQGDNQPQHF. The V gene is TRBV7-3, the J gene TRBJ1-5, with 10 bases lining up with TRBD1. With 5 bases clipped from V and 3 bases from J, the junction kept 4 bases outside the gene matches. The CDR3 length is 15 residues. Germline loops: CDR1 SGHTA, CDR2 FQGTGA.

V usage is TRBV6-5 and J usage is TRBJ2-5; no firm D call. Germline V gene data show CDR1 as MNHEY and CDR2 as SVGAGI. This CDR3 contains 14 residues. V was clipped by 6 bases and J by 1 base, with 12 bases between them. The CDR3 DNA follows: TGTGCCAGCAGGTCACTGAACACCCAAGAGACCCAGTACTTC. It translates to CASRSLNTQETQYF.

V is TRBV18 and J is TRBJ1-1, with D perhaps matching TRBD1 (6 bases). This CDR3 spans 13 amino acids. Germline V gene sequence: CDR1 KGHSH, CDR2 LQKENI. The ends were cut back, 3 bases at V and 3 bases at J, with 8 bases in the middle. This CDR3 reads CASSPGQYTEAFF. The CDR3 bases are TGTGCCAGCTCACCCGGACAGTACACTGAAGCTTTCTTT.

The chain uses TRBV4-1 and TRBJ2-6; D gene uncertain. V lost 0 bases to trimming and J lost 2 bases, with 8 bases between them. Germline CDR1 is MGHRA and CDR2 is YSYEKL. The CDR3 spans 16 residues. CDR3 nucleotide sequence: TGCGCCAGCAGCCAAGACCCCACTACTGGGGCCAACGTCCTGACTTTC. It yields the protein CASSQDPTTGANVLTF.

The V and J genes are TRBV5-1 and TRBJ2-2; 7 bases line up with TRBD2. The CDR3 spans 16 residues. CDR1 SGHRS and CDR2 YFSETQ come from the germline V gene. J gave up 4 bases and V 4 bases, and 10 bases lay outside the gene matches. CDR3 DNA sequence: TGCGCCAGCAGCCGATCGGCGGGAGAAGCCACCGGGGAGCTGTTTTTT. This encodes CASSRSAGEATGELFF.